This T cell receptor beta chain emerged from a study of T-cell reconstitution after alpha-beta-depleted transplantation in children. Unique molecular identifiers featured in how the TCRbeta library was prepared. TCRdb reprocessed the PCR reads via MiXCR and lists one record per CDR3 protein. The sample lists 700,000 to 850,000 distinct CDR3 sequences; around 15% were seen once. This clonotype was seen only a few times. This CDR3 is built from 12 residues. CDR1 and CDR2 (germline): DFQATT, SNEGSKA (reference sequence). The ends were cut back, 6 bases at V and 7 bases at J, with 15 bases in the middle. This chain uses TRBV20-1 with TRBJ1-2, with D perhaps TRBD1 (6 bases). The sequence was collected from a male patient aged 10 to 17 who had a stem cell transplant for acute lymphoblastic leukemia, so the T cells may come from the graft donor. The sample was PBMCs, mostly from graft donor cells, taken 360 days after TCRalphabeta/CD19-depleted stem cell transplant. The CDR3 DNA is TGCAGTGCCCCCTCAGGGGTCAGTGGCTACACCTTC. Translated, it gives CSAPSGVSGYTF.